This TCR beta chain was obtained from a study of OX40 agonist ivuxolimab in advanced cancers. This table comes from immunoSEQ multiplex PCR, and its TCRdb copy is limited to in-frame clones, with some not included. The repertoire includes approximately 130,000 clones, roughly 91% of them detected once, and approximately 1% sits in the top ten. Trimming took off 5 bases at V and 8 bases at J, with 9 bases between the two ends. Germline loops: CDR1 MNHEY, CDR2 SMNVEV (reference sequence). The CDR3 is 12 residues long. V gene TRBV27 combines with J gene TRBJ1-4; no clear D gene. The source was CD4+ or CD8+ T cells sorted from blood, collected in a trial of the OX40 agonist ivuxolimab. The receptor's source is an adult with an advanced solid tumor such as melanoma, head and neck, liver or kidney cancer. The chain's CDR3 is CASSNRGEKLFF. As DNA, the CDR3 is TGTGCCAGCAGTAATCGAGGGGAAAAACTGTTTTTT.